These T cell receptor beta chains were read from a single sample in a study of shared T cell receptors in the human thymus. TCRdb keeps only in-frame clones here, not all; method: immunoSEQ multiplex PCR. The table has around 67,000 clones, more than 90% seen once. The specimen was thymocytes. These receptors came from a human donor. The CDR3 runs from the conserved cysteine through the conserved F or W. A D gene is named only where the DNA matches it firmly. Clone sizes are given selectively: once, few, many, or a class where the clone is expanded.

cdr3_aa | cdr3_nt | v_call | clone_size | j_call | d_call
CASTPPEDSGASGANVLTF | TGTGCCAGCACCCCCCCGGAGGACAGCGGGGCCTCTGGGGCCAACGTCCTGACTTTC | TRBV28 | NA | TRBJ2-6 | NA
CASSLQTGRRTKRNTIYF | TGTGCCAGCAGCTTACAAACGGGACGCCGAACCAAGAGAAACACCATATATTTT | TRBV5-5 | NA | TRBJ1-3 | NA
CASSKGKATGKGNSPLHF | TGTGCCAGCAGCAAAGGAAAGGCGACAGGAAAGGGGAATTCACCCCTCCACTTT | TRBV21-1 | few | TRBJ1-6 | NA
CASSQAFFRMQETQYF | TGCGCCAGCAGCCAAGCTTTTTTTCGGATGCAAGAGACCCAGTACTTC | TRBV4-3 | NA | TRBJ2-5 | NA
CASSEVRQRSSSPLHF | TGTGCCAGCAGTGAAGTTCGACAGAGGAGTAGTTCACCCCTCCACTTT | TRBV6-1 | NA | TRBJ1-6 | NA
CAWSVWSTHSGNTIYF | TGTGCCTGGAGTGTATGGAGTACCCACTCTGGAAACACCATATATTTT | TRBV30 | NA | TRBJ1-3 | NA
CASSATYRVNRHNEQFF | TGCGCCAGCAGCGCTACCTACAGGGTAAATCGACACAATGAGCAGTTCTTC | TRBV5-1 | NA | TRBJ2-1 | NA
CSGAGSSYNEQFF | TGCAGTGGAGCCGGGAGCTCCTACAATGAGCAGTTCTTC | TRBV29-1 | NA | TRBJ2-1 | NA
CASSQGTREIENTEAFF | TGCGCCAGCAGCCAAGGAACACGGGAGATCGAGAACACTGAAGCTTTCTTT | TRBV4-1 | NA | TRBJ1-1 | NA
CASSLPDYNTEAFF | TGTGCCAGCAGTTTACCGGATTATAACACTGAAGCTTTCTTT | TRBV28 | NA | TRBJ1-1 | NA
CASSSLTGLAGGNTDTQYF | TGCGCCAGCAGCTCCCTCACCGGGCTAGCGGGGGGTAACACAGATACGCAGTATTTT | TRBV5-1 | once | TRBJ2-3 | TRBD2
CASSLNPDPGLAGAPPCTDTQYF | TGTGCCAGCAGTTTAAATCCAGACCCGGGACTAGCGGGGGCGCCCCCATGCACAGATACGCAGTATTTT | TRBV28 | NA | TRBJ2-3 | TRBD2
CASSQEGIRHTQYF | TGCGCCAGCAGCCAAGAGGGGATTCGACATACGCAGTATTTT | TRBV4-1 | few | TRBJ2-3 | NA
CASSEVIWGGYWENGYTF | TGTGCCAGCAGTGAAGTAATCTGGGGAGGGTACTGGGAGAATGGCTACACCTTC | TRBV2 | once | TRBJ1-2 | NA
CASYPGPNAKMNTEAFF | TGCGCCAGCTACCCGGGACCTAATGCCAAGATGAACACTGAAGCTTTCTTT | TRBV5-1 | NA | TRBJ1-1 | NA
CAIGSGKSNQPQHF | TGTGCCATTGGGTCGGGCAAATCGAATCAGCCCCAGCATTTT | TRBV28 | once | TRBJ1-5 | NA
CASSSRGDSGANVLTF | TGTGCCAGCAGCTCAAGGGGGGACTCTGGGGCCAACGTCCTGACTTTC | TRBV21-1 | NA | TRBJ2-6 | NA
CASGLPTPRGLHYGYTF | TGTGCTAGTGGTTTGCCAACCCCAAGGGGGCTGCACTATGGCTACACCTTC | TRBV12-5 | NA | TRBJ1-2 | TRBD1
CASSVGKETQPQHF | TGTGCCAGCAGCGTCGGGAAAGAAACGCAGCCCCAGCATTTT | TRBV9 | NA | TRBJ1-5 | NA
CASSTRGGIQPQHF | TGTGCCAGTAGTACCCGGGGAGGGATCCAGCCCCAGCATTTT | TRBV19 | few | TRBJ1-5 | NA
CASSSRPGWHEQFF | TGTGCCAGCAGCTCCCGCCCGGGATGGCATGAGCAGTTCTTC | TRBV7-3 | NA | TRBJ2-1 | NA
CASSSHGLAGRNYEQYF | TGTGCCAGCAGTTCGCACGGACTAGCGGGGAGAAACTACGAGCAGTACTTC | TRBV27 | NA | TRBJ2-7 | TRBD2
CASSLRTGGNEQYF | TGTGCCAGCAGTTTGAGGACAGGGGGCAACGAGCAGTACTTC | TRBV27 | NA | TRBJ2-7 | TRBD1
CASSDESPTPTYYGYTF | TGTGCCAGCAGTGATGAATCCCCCACTCCAACTTACTATGGCTACACCTTC | TRBV6-1 | NA | TRBJ1-2 | NA
CASSTNRGPLVETQYF | TGTGCCAGCAGCACTAACAGGGGGCCGTTGGTGGAGACCCAGTACTTC | TRBV7-8 | NA | TRBJ2-5 | TRBD1
CAISGNREYEQYF | TGTGCCATCAGTGGAAACAGGGAATACGAGCAGTACTTC | TRBV10-3 | NA | TRBJ2-7 | NA
CAWSDRTRGQPQHF | TGTGCCTGGAGTGACAGGACCCGCGGTCAGCCCCAGCATTTT | TRBV30 | NA | TRBJ1-5 | NA
CASCCPFGRYNEQFF | TGTGCCAGCTGTTGTCCCTTCGGGCGCTACAATGAGCAGTTCTTC | TRBV6-5 | NA | TRBJ2-1 | NA
CASIRAKSYNEQFF | TGTGCCAGCATCAGGGCGAAGAGTTACAATGAGCAGTTCTTC | TRBV7-2 | once | TRBJ2-1 | NA
CASSEFRDRSGLGSGNTIYF | TGTGCCAGCAGCGAATTCCGGGACAGAAGTGGACTGGGCTCAGGAAACACCATATATTTT | TRBV9 | NA | TRBJ1-3 | TRBD1
CASSQVPTRRVLFGDTEAFF | TGTGCCAGCAGCCAAGTTCCGACCCGCAGGGTCTTGTTCGGGGACACTGAAGCTTTCTTT | TRBV4-2 | once | TRBJ1-1 | NA
CASSPEARIQPQHF | TGCGCCAGCAGCCCAGAGGCACGGATTCAGCCCCAGCATTTT | TRBV4-3 | NA | TRBJ1-5 | NA
CASSQFWGTSGGNEHRSYEQYF | TGTGCCAGCAGCCAATTTTGGGGGACTAGCGGGGGGAATGAGCATAGGTCCTACGAGCAGTACTTC | TRBV4-2 | NA | TRBJ2-7 | TRBD2
CASSFGTSGLLETQYF | TGTGCCAGCAGCTTCGGGACTAGCGGGCTTCTGGAGACCCAGTACTTC | TRBV4-2 | NA | TRBJ2-5 | TRBD2
CASSLFGGQNTEAFF | TGTGCCAGCAGCTTATTCGGGGGGCAGAACACTGAAGCTTTCTTT | TRBV7-2 | NA | TRBJ1-1 | NA
CASSSEGLKHHVGPDTQYF | TGTGCCAGCAGTTCCGAGGGACTGAAACACCACGTCGGCCCAGATACGCAGTATTTT | TRBV28 | NA | TRBJ2-3 | NA
CASSPGGQGNYGYTF | TGTGCCAGCAGTCCCGGGGGACAGGGGAACTATGGCTACACCTTC | TRBV28 | NA | TRBJ1-2 | TRBD1
CASGLVHHSGLAGLGELFF | TGTGCTAGTGGTTTGGTACACCACTCCGGACTAGCGGGTCTCGGGGAGCTGTTTTTT | TRBV12-5 | NA | TRBJ2-2 | TRBD2
CASSSGTAKETQYF | TGTGCCAGCAGCTCCGGGACGGCGAAAGAGACCCAGTACTTC | TRBV7-9 | NA | TRBJ2-5 | NA
CASRESGTSEVGIHSTDTQYF | TGTGCCAGCAGGGAATCCGGGACTAGCGAAGTGGGGATTCATAGCACAGATACGCAGTATTTT | TRBV6-1 | NA | TRBJ2-3 | TRBD2
CASSLGTGEHEKLFF | TGTGCCAGCAGCCTTGGGACAGGGGAACATGAAAAACTGTTTTTT | TRBV7-2 | NA | TRBJ1-4 | TRBD1
CASSPNLSYAKDNEQFF | TGTGCCAGCAGCCCCAATTTAAGCTACGCCAAAGACAATGAGCAGTTCTTC | TRBV9 | NA | TRBJ2-1 | NA
CASSLGFRWALHF | TGTGCCAGCAGCTTAGGGTTCCGATGGGCCCTCCACTTT | TRBV7-8 | few | TRBJ1-6 | NA
CASTPNGSLREETQYF | TGTGCCAGCACCCCAAATGGCAGCCTGAGGGAGGAGACCCAGTACTTC | TRBV4-2 | NA | TRBJ2-5 | NA
CASSKPRSLPYEQYF | TGTGCCAGCAGCAAACCTCGGTCCCTTCCTTACGAGCAGTACTTC | TRBV21-1 | NA | TRBJ2-7 | NA
CASSLEDRATSPLHF | TGTGCCAGCAGCTTGGAGGACAGGGCTACTTCACCCCTCCACTTT | TRBV5-4 | NA | TRBJ1-6 | TRBD1
CASSAPGQGYEKLFF | TGTGCCAGCAGCGCACCGGGACAGGGATATGAAAAACTGTTTTTT | TRBV9 | NA | TRBJ1-4 | TRBD1
CASSLVQDTEAFF | TGCGCCAGCAGCTTGGTTCAGGACACTGAAGCTTTCTTT | TRBV5-1 | NA | TRBJ1-1 | NA
CASSFLNHLGGYNEQFF | TGCGCCAGCAGCTTTCTCAATCACCTCGGGGGGTACAATGAGCAGTTCTTC | TRBV5-1 | NA | TRBJ2-1 | TRBD2
CAWSVRGAGTEAFF | TGTGCCTGGAGTGTACGTGGAGCAGGTACTGAAGCTTTCTTT | TRBV30 | NA | TRBJ1-1 | NA
CASGGQGETQYF | TGTGCCAGCGGGGGGCAGGGGGAGACCCAGTACTTC | TRBV7-2 | NA | TRBJ2-5 | NA
CASSLYQETQYF | TGTGCCAGCAGCTTGTACCAAGAGACCCAGTACTTC | TRBV11-2 | NA | TRBJ2-5 | NA
CASSRVTGGRNTEAFF | TGCGCCAGCAGCCGGGTGACAGGGGGGAGGAACACTGAAGCTTTCTTT | TRBV4-3 | NA | TRBJ1-1 | TRBD1
CASSIFLMTSGGDKTSTDTQYF | TGTGCCAGTAGTATTTTTCTGATGACTAGCGGGGGAGACAAAACTAGCACAGATACGCAGTATTTT | TRBV19 | NA | TRBJ2-3 | TRBD2
CASSPGARRDQPQHF | TGTGCCAGCTCCCCCGGGGCCCGTAGAGATCAGCCCCAGCATTTT | TRBV18 | NA | TRBJ1-5 | NA
CASSPASGSYYEQYF | TGTGCCAGCAGCCCGGCTAGCGGATCCTACTACGAGCAGTACTTC | TRBV7-2 | NA | TRBJ2-7 | TRBD2
CAISVAGGRLFF | TGTGCCATCAGTGTGGCAGGGGGTAGACTGTTTTTT | TRBV10-3 | NA | TRBJ1-4 | TRBD1
CASSIPGQGKRTEAFF | TGTGCCAGTAGTATCCCCGGACAGGGGAAAAGGACTGAAGCTTTCTTT | TRBV19 | NA | TRBJ1-1 | TRBD1
CAISPIKTKDRAAWNGYTF | TGTGCCATCAGTCCTATAAAGACGAAGGACAGGGCGGCATGGAATGGCTACACCTTC | TRBV10-3 | NA | TRBJ1-2 | TRBD1